The source of this T cell receptor beta chain is a study of regulatory and conventional T cells in RAG deficiency. Points from the study as a whole: These Omenn syndrome Treg sorts may hold peripherally activated cells instead.

Sequencing was performed with immunoSEQ multiplex PCR; in TCRdb, only in-frame clones are kept and a portion is missing. The repertoire consists of roughly 32,000 clones, with 90% to 97% occurring once and the leading ten covering over 0.35%. Blood CD4+ CD25-low CD127-high conventional T cells supplied the genomic DNA template. Of note for this clone: Its antigen is not identified.

Germline values: CDR1 SEHNR, CDR2 FQNEAQ (reference sequence). CDR3 length: 13 residues. The V and J ends lost 1 base and 5 bases, in that order; junction bases with no gene match: 1. The same sample was also studied in work on regulatory T cells. That work states: Amplification used 52 TRBV primers and 13 TRBJ primers. In patients, unique TRB V-J pairs were restricted and V/J usage skewed, especially in Tregs.

Sequenced material: CD25- CD4+ T cells sorted from blood. V and J are TRBV7-9 and TRBJ1-2; 7 bases map to TRBD1. The receptor was isolated from a human donor in good health. CDR3 region: CASSLGTGYGYTF. CDR3 DNA: TGTGCCAGCAGCTTAGGGACAGGTTATGGCTACACCTTC. Full variable domain (remainder filled in from reference TRBV7-9 and TRBJ1-2): DTGVSQNPRHKITKRGQNVTFRCDPISEHNRLYWYRQTLGQGPEFLTYFQNEAQLEKSRLLSDRFSAERPKGSFSTLEIQRTEQGDSAMYLCASSLGTGYGYTFGSGTRLTVV.